These 13 T cell receptor beta chains came from one sample sequenced in a study of high-grade serous ovarian cancer treatment subgroups. The table came from immunoSEQ multiplex PCR; TCRdb's copy has only in-frame clones and leaves some out. The table has approximately 4,500 clones, approximately 71% seen once. Tumor samples were obtained before definitive surgery or chemotherapy. Material: tumor tissue. The receptors originated from a human donor with high-grade serous ovarian cancer.

The genes are TRBV4-1 and TRBJ1-4; D unresolved. With 4 bases removed from V and 4 bases from J, the gap between germline ends came to 13 bases. Germline CDR1 and CDR2: MGHRA and YSYEKL. The CDR3 is 15 amino acids. The CDR3 DNA follows: TGCGCCAGCAGCCCATTCGGCCTGATTAATGAAAAACTGTTTTTT. Translating gives CASSPFGLINEKLFF.

The rearrangement joins TRBV9 to TRBJ1-5; 7 nucleotides align to TRBD1. The CDR3 is made up of 15 amino acids. Germline loops: CDR1 SGDLS, CDR2 YYNGEE. The V segment lost 4 bases and the J segment 5 bases; nucleotides outside the gene matches: 9. The chain's CDR3 is CASSLTGTDDQPQHF. In nucleotides, the CDR3 is TGTGCCAGCAGCTTAACCGGGACAGATGATCAGCCCCAGCATTTT.

The chain couples TRBV19 to TRBJ1-1; D unresolved. This CDR3 is 14 amino acids long. V was trimmed by 0 bases and J by 2 bases, leaving 7 bases between them. Germline-derived CDR1 and CDR2 are LNHDA and SQIVND (reference sequence). The CDR3: CASSIDAGNTEAFF. CDR3 DNA: TGTGCCAGTAGTATAGATGCGGGTAACACTGAAGCTTTCTTT.

The chain employs TRBV19 and TRBJ1-2; 7 bases map to TRBD1. Germline assignment: CDR1 LNHDA and CDR2 SQIVND (reference sequence). This CDR3 contains 15 residues. Germline trimming cut 4 bases from V and 8 bases from J; bases unmatched to any gene: 13. CDR3 sequence: CASSTGGRGLYGYTF. The CDR3 region has the DNA TGTGCCAGTAGTACCGGCGGGAGGGGGCTATACGGCTACACCTTC. The variable domain in full, completed from reference TRBV19 and TRBJ1-2, reads DGGITQSPKYLFRKEGQNVTLSCEQNLNHDAMYWYRQDPGQGLRLIYYSQIVNDFQKGDIAEGYSVSREKKESFPLTVTSAQKNPTAFYLCASSTGGRGLYGYTFGSGTRLTVV.

V gene TRBV6-5 combines with J gene TRBJ2-2; possibly TRBD2 for D (5 bases). The CDR3 is made up of 13 amino acids. Trimming cost V 5 bases and J 4 bases, with 8 bases left between them. Germline values: CDR1 MNHEY, CDR2 SVGAGI. CDR3 residues: CASSPRGTGELFF. The CDR3 region has the DNA TGTGCCAGCAGTCCCCGGGGCACCGGGGAGCTGTTTTTT.

The rearrangement uses TRBV6-1 and TRBJ1-1; TRBD1 might be the D (6 bases). Germline V CDR1 and CDR2: MNHNS, SASEGT. The CDR3 sequence is 15 residues long. Trimming took off 5 bases at V and 6 bases at J, with 19 bases between the two ends. CDR3 bases: TGTGCCAGCAGTCTGATCCCACAGGGTACGGCTGAAGCTTTCTTT. Amino acids: CASSLIPQGTAEAFF.

The chain employs TRBV21-1 and TRBJ1-3. TRBV21-1 is an annotated pseudogene. This CDR3 is built from 17 residues. CDR3 amino acids: CASSKADRTLGGNTIYF. CDR3 DNA: TGTGCCAGCAGCAAAGCTGACCGCACCCTGGGTGGAAACACCATATATTTT.

The J gene is TRBJ1-5, the V gene TRBV7-9; D gene uncertain. Trimming took 5 bases from V and 0 from J, leaving 8 bases between them. The CDR3 runs to 14 residues. Germline-derived CDR1 and CDR2 are SEHNR and FQNEAQ (reference sequence). The chain's CDR3 is CASSASSSNQPQHF. The CDR3 DNA sequence: TGTGCCAGCAGCGCGTCGAGTAGCAATCAGCCCCAGCATTTT.

The chain recombines TRBV10-3 with TRBJ2-2; D perhaps matches TRBD1 (6 bases). The CDR3 has 16 residues. V was clipped by 3 bases and J by 1 base, with 12 bases between them. Germline V gene data show CDR1 as ENHRY and CDR2 as SYGVKD. The CDR3 DNA sequence: TGTGCCATCAGTGACAGGGGATTTGGGAACACCGGGGAGCTGTTTTTT. As protein: CAISDRGFGNTGELFF.

This sequence joins TRBV6-6 and TRBJ1-5, with 7 bases fitting TRBD1. CDR3 length: 15 amino acids. The germline V gene has CDR1 MNHNY and CDR2 SVGAGI (reference sequence). The junction had 5 bases not matched to a gene; V was cut back by 6 bases and J by 0 bases. This CDR3 is CASRWTGYSNQPQHF. CDR3 in DNA: TGTGCCAGCAGATGGACAGGTTATAGCAATCAGCCCCAGCATTTT.

The chain carries TRBV15 and TRBJ1-2; D gene uncertain. Germline V lookup: CDR1 LNHNV, CDR2 YYDKDF (reference sequence). Trimming left V 0 bases short and J 7 bases short, with 12 bases between. The CDR3 is made up of 14 amino acids. DNA of the CDR3: TGTGCCACCAGCAGAGATCGGGCGGTAGGTGGCTACACCTTC. It yields the protein CATSRDRAVGGYTF.

This rearrangement joins TRBV7-8 to TRBJ2-7; D is perhaps TRBD1 or TRBD2 (5 bases each). The CDR3 is 14 amino acids. V was clipped by 4 bases and J by 4 bases, with 14 bases between them. Per germline, CDR1 SGHVS and CDR2 FQNEAQ. The CDR3 nucleotides read TGTGCCAGCAGCTCGCCGGGACGCTTGTACGAGCAGTACTTC. The encoded protein is CASSSPGRLYEQYF.

The CDR3 nucleotides read TGTGCCAGCAGGTACCAAGAGACCCAGTACTTC. Protein: CASRYQETQYF. The rearrangement uses TRBV2 and TRBJ2-5; D is undetermined. The CDR3 spans 11 residues. The V end was cut by 6 bases, the J end by 0 bases, with 2 bases between. CDR1 SNHLY and CDR2 FYNNEI come from the germline V gene.